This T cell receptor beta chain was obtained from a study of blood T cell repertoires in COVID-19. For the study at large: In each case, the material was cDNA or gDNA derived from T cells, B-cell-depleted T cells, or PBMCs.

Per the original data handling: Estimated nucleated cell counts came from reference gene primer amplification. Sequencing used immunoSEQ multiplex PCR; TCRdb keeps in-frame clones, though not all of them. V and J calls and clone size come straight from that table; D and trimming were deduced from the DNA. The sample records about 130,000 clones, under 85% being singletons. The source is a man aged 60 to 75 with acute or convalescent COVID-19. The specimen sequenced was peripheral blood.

CDR3 amino acids: CASSQESGDQPQHF. Here the CDR3 DNA reads TGTGCCAGCAGCCAAGAATCCGGGGATCAGCCCCAGCATTTT. The rearrangement joins TRBV3-1 (or the pseudogene TRBV3-2) to TRBJ1-5; D uncertain. V was trimmed by 0 bases and J by 5 bases, leaving 8 bases between them. CDR3 size: 14 residues. In germline, CDR1 is LGHDT, CDR2 YNNKEL (reference sequence).